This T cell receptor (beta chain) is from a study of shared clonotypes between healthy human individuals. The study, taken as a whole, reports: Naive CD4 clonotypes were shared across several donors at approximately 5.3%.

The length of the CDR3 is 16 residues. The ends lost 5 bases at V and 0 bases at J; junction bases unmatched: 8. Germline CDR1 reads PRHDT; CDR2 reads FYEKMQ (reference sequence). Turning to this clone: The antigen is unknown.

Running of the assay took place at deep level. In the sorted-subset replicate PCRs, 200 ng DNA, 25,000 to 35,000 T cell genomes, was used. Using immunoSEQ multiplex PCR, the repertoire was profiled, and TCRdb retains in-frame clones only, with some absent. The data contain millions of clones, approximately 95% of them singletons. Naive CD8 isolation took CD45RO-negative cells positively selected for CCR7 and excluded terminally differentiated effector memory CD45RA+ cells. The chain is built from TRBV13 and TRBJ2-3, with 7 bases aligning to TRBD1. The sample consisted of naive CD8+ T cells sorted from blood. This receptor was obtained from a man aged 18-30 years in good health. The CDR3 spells CASSPPTGTSTDTQYF. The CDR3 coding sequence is TGTGCCAGCAGCCCCCCGACAGGGACCAGCACAGATACGCAGTATTTT.